This paragraph reports one T cell receptor beta chain. This record belongs to a study of T cell changes during pregnancy in multiple sclerosis. The method was immunoSEQ multiplex PCR; TCRdb's version includes in-frame clones alone and lacks a portion of them. The sample lists about 73,000 clones, around 90% seen once, with over 7.5% in the top ten. Per the germline V gene, CDR1 is SQVTM and CDR2 is ANQGSEA. The CDR3 loop spans 14 amino acids. V lost 7 bases to trimming and J lost 2 bases, with 15 bases between them. Material: peripheral blood, obtained after pregnancy. The sequence derives from a female donor in good health, enrolled as a control in a pregnancy study. The chain is built from TRBV29-1 and TRBJ1-3; a weak D match, TRBD1 (5 bases). The CDR3 coding sequence is TGCAGCGCCCAGGCGGGGGTCCCTGGAAACACCATATATTTT. This codes for CSAQAGVPGNTIYF.